This record concerns one TCR beta chain sequence. Its antigen remains unidentified. The sample comes from a study of graft-versus-host responses after intestinal transplantation. Study background: Recipients had multivisceral, liver-intestinal, or isolated intestinal transplants. Findings and limits, study-wide: GvH clones were identified in recipient marrow, with some first appearing in ileum or blood.

Clones were sequenced by immunoSEQ multiplex PCR, and TCRdb holds only the in-frame ones, with some missing. This sample has more than 80,000 clones; 70% to 90% occur once, and the top ten carry roughly 0.37%. This specimen was unstimulated CD4+ T cells sorted from spleen or lymph node cells, taken before intestinal transplant. This clonotype was obtained from a human donor who received an intestinal transplant.

The chain's CDR3 is CASSLGSGGLSYNEQFF. DNA for the CDR3: TGTGCCAGCAGCTTGGGATCGGGGGGGCTCTCCTACAATGAGCAGTTCTTC. The chain combines TRBV5-4 with TRBJ2-1, with TRBD2 matching 8 bases. The V and J ends lost 0 bases and 0 bases, in that order; junction bases with no gene match: 5. The CDR3 has 17 residues. The germline gives CDR1 SGHNT, CDR2 YYREEE (reference sequence). Together with reference TRBV5-4 and TRBJ2-1, the CDR3 gives the full variable domain: ETGVTQSPTHLIKTRGQQVTLRCSSQSGHNTVSWYQQALGQGPQFIFQYYREEENGRGNFPPRFSGLQFPNYSSELNVNALELDDSALYLCASSLGSGGLSYNEQFFGPGTRLTVL.